A selection of T cell receptor beta chains follows, all from one sample in a study of cytomegalovirus exposure and HLA in healthy donors. Method: immunoSEQ multiplex PCR; TCRdb's copy keeps in-frame clones and lacks some. The table includes tens of thousands of clones, about 85% detected once. Sequencing used PBMCs. The receptors stem from a female donor in good health and CMV-seronegative. CDR3s include the opening cysteine and the closing phenylalanine or tryptophan. Each record gives: V gene, clone size, J gene, D gene, CDR3 protein, CDR3 DNA. A D gene is named only where the DNA matches it firmly. A clone size is listed for some rows: how often the clone was seen (once, few, many), or a class if it is expanded.

v_gene: TRBV9
abundance: .
j_gene: TRBJ2-1
d_gene: TRBD2
CDR3aa: CASSVSGGGAYEQFF
CDR3nt: TGTGCCAGCAGCGTATCGGGCGGGGGGGCCTATGAGCAGTTCTTC

v_gene: TRBV5-4
abundance: .
j_gene: TRBJ2-5
d_gene: TRBD1
CDR3aa: CASSLQGYVETQYF
CDR3nt: TGTGCCAGCAGCTTACAGGGGTATGTGGAGACCCAGTACTTC

v_gene: TRBV9
abundance: .
j_gene: TRBJ2-7
d_gene: TRBD2
CDR3aa: CASSASSGPGEQYF
CDR3nt: TGTGCCAGCAGCGCCTCTAGCGGCCCGGGGGAGCAGTACTTC

v_gene: TRBV2
abundance: once
j_gene: TRBJ1-1
d_gene: .
CDR3aa: CASRGQGYTEAFF
CDR3nt: TGTGCCAGCAGGGGTCAGGGCTACACTGAAGCTTTCTTT

v_gene: TRBV5-6
abundance: .
j_gene: TRBJ2-7
d_gene: .
CDR3aa: CASSGNWGVFHEQYF
CDR3nt: TGTGCCAGCAGCGGGAATTGGGGGGTGTTTCACGAGCAGTACTTC

v_gene: TRBV5-1
abundance: .
j_gene: TRBJ2-3
d_gene: TRBD2
CDR3aa: CASSSTSGSVTDTQYF
CDR3nt: TGCGCCAGCAGCTCTACAAGCGGGAGCGTCACAGATACGCAGTATTTT

v_gene: TRBV10-2
abundance: .
j_gene: TRBJ2-5
d_gene: .
CDR3aa: CASSGDQETQYF
CDR3nt: TGCGCCAGCAGCGGAGACCAAGAGACCCAGTACTTC

v_gene: TRBV7-2
abundance: once
j_gene: TRBJ2-3
d_gene: TRBD2
CDR3aa: CAGSLRGGLDTQYF
CDR3nt: TGTGCCGGCAGCCTCCGGGGGGGGCTTGATACGCAGTATTTT

v_gene: TRBV4-1
abundance: .
j_gene: TRBJ2-1
d_gene: TRBD2
CDR3aa: CASSQFAGGSKDEQFF
CDR3nt: TGCGCCAGCAGCCAATTTGCGGGCGGGAGTAAGGATGAGCAGTTCTTC

v_gene: TRBV18
abundance: .
j_gene: TRBJ2-3
d_gene: TRBD2
CDR3aa: CASSPQRGDTQYF
CDR3nt: TGTGCCAGCTCACCACAGCGGGGTGATACGCAGTATTTT

v_gene: TRBV7-9
abundance: .
j_gene: TRBJ1-2
d_gene: .
CDR3aa: CASSRDSAGYTF
CDR3nt: TGTGCCAGCAGCCGAGACTCCGCTGGCTACACCTTC

v_gene: TRBV2
abundance: .
j_gene: TRBJ2-7
d_gene: TRBD1
CDR3aa: CASRELPGQGEYEQYF
CDR3nt: TGTGCCAGCAGGGAACTCCCGGGACAGGGAGAGTACGAGCAGTACTTC

v_gene: TRBV2
abundance: .
j_gene: TRBJ2-2
d_gene: TRBD1
CDR3aa: CAAGDREGELFF
CDR3nt: TGTGCCGCCGGCGACAGGGAAGGGGAGCTGTTTTTT

v_gene: TRBV14
abundance: .
j_gene: TRBJ2-7
d_gene: TRBD2
CDR3aa: CASSPGEAGVVYEQYF
CDR3nt: TGTGCCAGCAGCCCAGGAGAAGCGGGAGTCGTCTACGAGCAGTACTTC

v_gene: TRBV7-9
abundance: .
j_gene: TRBJ2-1
d_gene: TRBD2
CDR3aa: CASRPLAGVSHEQFF
CDR3nt: TGTGCCAGCAGGCCACTAGCGGGAGTTTCCCATGAGCAGTTCTTC

v_gene: TRBV4-2
abundance: .
j_gene: TRBJ2-5
d_gene: TRBD2
CDR3aa: CASSQGGDGGTGETQYF
CDR3nt: TGTGCCAGCAGCCAGGGGGGGGACGGGGGGACGGGAGAGACCCAGTACTTC

v_gene: TRBV5-8
abundance: .
j_gene: TRBJ2-3
d_gene: .
CDR3aa: CASSPATGSSTDTQYF
CDR3nt: TGTGCCAGCAGCCCCGCCACAGGGTCTAGCACAGATACGCAGTATTTT

v_gene: TRBV2
abundance: .
j_gene: TRBJ1-1
d_gene: .
CDR3aa: CASSLTERAFF
CDR3nt: TGTGCCAGCAGTTTGACCGAGAGGGCTTTCTTT

v_gene: TRBV15
abundance: once
j_gene: TRBJ2-7
d_gene: TRBD1
CDR3aa: CATSRAGTGAYEQYF
CDR3nt: TGTGCCACCAGCAGAGCTGGGACAGGGGCCTACGAGCAGTACTTC

v_gene: TRBV5-8
abundance: .
j_gene: TRBJ1-2
d_gene: .
CDR3aa: CASSLEGYGGNYGYTF
CDR3nt: TGTGCCAGCAGCTTGGAGGGGTACGGGGGAAACTATGGCTACACCTTC